This is a list of T cell receptor beta chains from one sample in a study of OX40 agonist ivuxolimab in advanced cancers. Repertoires were generated with immunoSEQ multiplex PCR, while TCRdb's copy carries only in-frame clones and drops some. The sample includes 20,000 to 25,000 clones, 70% to 90% of them seen just once. This material consisted of CD4+ or CD8+ T cells sorted from blood, taken in a trial of the OX40 agonist ivuxolimab. Receptors were obtained from an adult with an advanced solid tumor such as melanoma, head and neck, liver or kidney cancer. The CDR3 runs from the conserved cysteine through the conserved F or W. The order of the fields is J gene, D gene, clone size, V gene, CDR3 DNA, CDR3 protein. D genes are given only for firm matches. Clone size, where shown, is once, few, many, or a class for clones that have expanded.

J: TRBJ1-2
D: TRBD1
size: -
V: TRBV19
DNA: TGTGCCAGTAGTATTTCAGGGGGTGAGGGCTACACCTTC
CDR3: CASSISGGEGYTF

J: TRBJ2-7
D: TRBD1
size: -
V: TRBV6-1
DNA: TGTGCCAGCAGTGAAGCCTTCCCGCCGACAGGGGCCTACGAGCAGTACTTC
CDR3: CASSEAFPPTGAYEQYF

J: TRBJ1-2
D: -
size: -
V: TRBV27
DNA: TGTGCCAGCAGTTCTACAGTAATTACTAACTATGGCTACACCTTC
CDR3: CASSSTVITNYGYTF

J: TRBJ2-1
D: TRBD2
size: -
V: TRBV27
DNA: TGTGCCAGCAGTTTATCCCCCTCTAGCGGGGGGTACAATGAGCAGTTCTTC
CDR3: CASSLSPSSGGYNEQFF

J: TRBJ1-4
D: -
size: -
V: TRBV5-1
DNA: TGCGCCAGCAGCTTGCACAGGATAACAAATGAAAAACTGTTTTTT
CDR3: CASSLHRITNEKLFF

J: TRBJ1-5
D: -
size: few
V: TRBV5-6
DNA: TGTGCCAGCAGTTCGAGACAGAGCAATCAGCCCCAGCATTTT
CDR3: CASSSRQSNQPQHF

J: TRBJ1-2
D: -
size: -
V: TRBV13
DNA: TGTGCCAGCAGCTTAGGTTTACAGGTCCCTGGCTACACCTTC
CDR3: CASSLGLQVPGYTF

J: TRBJ1-2
D: -
size: -
V: TRBV19
DNA: TGTGCCAGTAGCCCGGGACTGAGCTATGGCTACACCTTC
CDR3: CASSPGLSYGYTF

J: TRBJ2-7
D: TRBD1
size: -
V: TRBV19
DNA: TGTGCCAGTAGCCTCGGGACAGAGTCCTACGAGCAGTACTTC
CDR3: CASSLGTESYEQYF

J: TRBJ2-1
D: -
size: -
V: TRBV10-2
DNA: TGCGCCAGCAGTCCCGCGGGGGCGCTTTCGAATGAGCAGTTCTTC
CDR3: CASSPAGALSNEQFF

J: TRBJ2-7
D: -
size: -
V: TRBV6-1
DNA: TGTGCCAGCAACCAGGGTCCTACCTACGAGCAGTACTTC
CDR3: CASNQGPTYEQYF

J: TRBJ1-4
D: -
size: -
V: TRBV5-4
DNA: TGTGCCAGCAGCTTCTCCGGGGAGGCACTGTTTTTT
CDR3: CASSFSGEALFF

J: TRBJ2-3
D: TRBD2
size: -
V: TRBV5-1
DNA: TGCGCCAGCAGCTTATCCTTAGCGGGGGGGACCACAGATACGCAGTATTTT
CDR3: CASSLSLAGGTTDTQYF

J: TRBJ2-7
D: -
size: -
V: TRBV7-9
DNA: TGTGCCAGCAGTTCCTCGAGCGGTCTTTCTTCCTACGAGCAGTACTTC
CDR3: CASSSSSGLSSYEQYF

J: TRBJ2-2
D: TRBD1
size: -
V: TRBV11-1
DNA: TGTGCCAGCAGCTTTAGAGGGGGCGACACCGGGGAGCTGTTTTTT
CDR3: CASSFRGGDTGELFF

J: TRBJ2-1
D: -
size: -
V: TRBV9
DNA: TGTGCCAGCAGCGCTATCGTAGGCTACAATGAGCAGTTCTTC
CDR3: CASSAIVGYNEQFF

J: TRBJ2-2
D: TRBD1
size: -
V: TRBV11-3
DNA: TGTGCCAGGAACCCTGGGACAGGGAAAACCGGGGAGCTGTTTTTT
CDR3: CARNPGTGKTGELFF

J: TRBJ1-2
D: TRBD1
size: -
V: TRBV4-1
DNA: TGCGCCAGCAGCCAAGGGGTGGACAGGGGGCTTCTTTGGGGCTACACCTTC
CDR3: CASSQGVDRGLLWGYTF

J: TRBJ2-1
D: -
size: -
V: TRBV11-2
DNA: TGTGCCAGCAGCTTAAGATCACACTTCTACAATGAGCAGTTCTTC
CDR3: CASSLRSHFYNEQFF

J: TRBJ1-4
D: -
size: few
V: TRBV5-1
DNA: TGCGCCAGCAGCTTGGGTGTCAGCTTAGAAGAAAAACTGTTTTTT
CDR3: CASSLGVSLEEKLFF

J: TRBJ1-1
D: -
size: few
V: TRBV6-1
DNA: TGTGCCAGCAGTCCACCAAGTCCGAGGACGTCGTTCTTT
CDR3: CASSPPSPRTSFF

J: TRBJ1-3
D: -
size: -
V: TRBV19
DNA: TGTGCCAGTAGTCGGGAAGCGGTCTTGACGGGAAACACCATATATTTT
CDR3: CASSREAVLTGNTIYF

J: TRBJ2-2
D: TRBD2
size: -
V: TRBV11-3
DNA: TGTGCCAGCAGCCCACGCCTCGAGCGGGGACCAAACACCGGGGAGCTGTTTTTT
CDR3: CASSPRLERGPNTGELFF

J: TRBJ1-6
D: -
size: -
V: TRBV19
DNA: TGTGCCAGTACCCCGGTGGTACAGGGCGTAAATTCACCCCTCCACTTT
CDR3: CASTPVVQGVNSPLHF

J: TRBJ2-7
D: -
size: -
V: TRBV19
DNA: TGTGCCAGTAGTAACTCCGGCGACGAGCAGTACTTC
CDR3: CASSNSGDEQYF

J: TRBJ1-5
D: TRBD1
size: -
V: TRBV7-6
DNA: TGTGCCAGCAGCCCGCAGACAGGGTTAAGCAATCAGCCCCAGCATTTT
CDR3: CASSPQTGLSNQPQHF

J: TRBJ1-6
D: -
size: -
V: TRBV2
DNA: TGTGCCAGCAGTGAAAATTTACCGGGACAACGCCCCGTTCTACCGACTTCCCTCCACTTT
CDR3: CASSENLPGQRPVLPTSLHF

J: TRBJ2-4
D: -
size: -
V: TRBV10-1
DNA: TGCGCCAGCAGTGTCCCCGGCGGGGAGCTAGCCAAAAACATTCAGTACTTC
CDR3: CASSVPGGELAKNIQYF

J: TRBJ1-1
D: -
size: once
V: TRBV19
DNA: TGTGCCAGTAGTACCAGGGGCGCTGGGACTGAAGCTTTCTTT
CDR3: CASSTRGAGTEAFF

J: TRBJ1-4
D: -
size: -
V: TRBV19
DNA: TGTGCCAGTAGTATCCCGCCCCCCCTCGGGACACGTGAAAAACTGTTTTTT
CDR3: CASSIPPPLGTREKLFF

J: TRBJ2-7
D: TRBD2
size: once
V: TRBV5-6
DNA: TGTGCCAGCAGTTGGGGACTAGCGTTCGAGCAGTACTTC
CDR3: CASSWGLAFEQYF

J: TRBJ1-2
D: TRBD1
size: -
V: TRBV6-5
DNA: TGTGCCAGCACTACACAGGGGGATGGCTACACCTTC
CDR3: CASTTQGDGYTF

J: TRBJ1-5
D: TRBD1
size: -
V: TRBV29-1
DNA: TGCAGCGTTGAAGCGGGAGGGACAGGGGGATCAAATCAGCCCCAGCATTTT
CDR3: CSVEAGGTGGSNQPQHF

J: TRBJ2-3
D: -
size: -
V: TRBV27
DNA: TGTGCCAGCAGTTTATCGTCTCCGACTAGCACAGATACGCAGTATTTT
CDR3: CASSLSSPTSTDTQYF

J: TRBJ1-1
D: TRBD1
size: many
V: TRBV27
DNA: TGTGCCAGCAGTCTCGAGAGACAGGGTGCCACTGAAGCTTTCTTT
CDR3: CASSLERQGATEAFF

J: TRBJ2-7
D: -
size: few
V: TRBV19
DNA: TGTGCCAGCGCAGCATCCCCCTGGCAGGGTACCTACGAGCAGTACTTC
CDR3: CASAASPWQGTYEQYF

J: TRBJ2-3
D: TRBD1
size: -
V: TRBV28
DNA: TGTGCCAGCCGTTGGACAGGGGAGGCCACAGATACGCAGTATTTT
CDR3: CASRWTGEATDTQYF

J: TRBJ2-3
D: -
size: -
V: TRBV2
DNA: TGTGCCAGCAGTGAAGCATTGGGGGGCCGCACAGATACGCAGTATTTT
CDR3: CASSEALGGRTDTQYF

J: TRBJ2-2
D: -
size: few
V: TRBV7-2
DNA: TGTGCCAGCAGGACGTATGCCGGGGAGCTGTTTTTT
CDR3: CASRTYAGELFF

J: TRBJ2-3
D: -
size: -
V: TRBV5-1
DNA: TGCGCCAGCAACAGGGGCACAGATACGCAGTATTTT
CDR3: CASNRGTDTQYF

J: TRBJ2-3
D: -
size: -
V: TRBV4-2
DNA: TGTGCCAGCAGCCAAGATCTATGGACGAATGATACGCAGTATTTT
CDR3: CASSQDLWTNDTQYF

J: TRBJ2-1
D: TRBD2
size: -
V: TRBV15
DNA: TGTGCCACCAGCAGTTGGCGGGGGGCTCACGGCGATGAGCAGTTCTTC
CDR3: CATSSWRGAHGDEQFF

J: TRBJ1-1
D: -
size: -
V: TRBV11-3
DNA: TGTGCCAGCAGCTTAAGGGGGGCCACTGAAGCTTTCTTT
CDR3: CASSLRGATEAFF

J: TRBJ2-6
D: TRBD1
size: -
V: TRBV15
DNA: TGTGCCACCAGCAGCGCAGGGACAGGGGGTTTTGGTGGGGCCAACGTCCTGACTTTC
CDR3: CATSSAGTGGFGGANVLTF

J: TRBJ2-7
D: TRBD1
size: few
V: TRBV7-9
DNA: TGTGCCAGCAGCCCGGGACAGGGCAGGGAGCAGTACTTC
CDR3: CASSPGQGREQYF

J: TRBJ1-1
D: -
size: -
V: TRBV29-1
DNA: TGCAGCAAACAGGTGGGCACTGAAGCTTTCTTT
CDR3: CSKQVGTEAFF

J: TRBJ2-1
D: -
size: -
V: TRBV7-9
DNA: TGTGCCAGCAGCTTAGGGGCCTCCGGGGAGCAGTTCTTC
CDR3: CASSLGASGEQFF

J: TRBJ2-7
D: -
size: medium-sized
V: TRBV6-6
DNA: TGTGCCAGCAGCACAATCTACGAGCAGTACTTC
CDR3: CASSTIYEQYF